This T cell receptor (beta chain) comes out of a study of T-cell memory formation after mild COVID-19. Germline CDR1 reads LNHNV; CDR2 reads YYDKDF (reference sequence). The CDR3 extends over 18 amino acids. V lost 1 base, J lost 2 bases, and 21 bases lay in between. Study-wide results and limits: Clones contracting over day 15 to 85 were CD4/CD8 balanced, with later expanders leaning CD4+. Mainly in CM and EM were contracting CD4+ clones; CD8+ were in EMRA.

TCRdb used MiXCR to reprocess the 5' RACE reads, holding one entry per CDR3 protein. Found here are some 13,000 distinct CDR3 sequences, about 12% of them singletons; the top ten hold 49%. In its sample, this clonotype was seen many times. Its antigen is undetermined. This clonotype was obtained from an adult woman who had mild COVID-19 (a few samples of this study predate the infection). Cell type and time point are not known. The gene calls are TRBV15 and TRBJ2-7; D may be TRBD1 or TRBD2 (8 bases each). Sequencing input: PBMCs or a T cell subset sorted from them (not recorded which). CDR3 nucleotide sequence: TGTGCCACCAGCAGAGTAGCGGGGACAGGTCAAGCCCCCTACGAGCAGTACTTC. Translated: CATSRVAGTGQAPYEQYF.